This T cell receptor beta chain comes out of a study of T cell changes during pregnancy in multiple sclerosis. TCRdb's table, derived via immunoSEQ multiplex PCR, lists solely in-frame clones and lacks some. The sample holds about 40,000 clones, approximately 92% seen once. This receptor was taken from a female donor with multiple sclerosis, enrolled in a pregnancy study. Specimen: CD4+ T cells from peripheral blood mononuclear cells, collected in the third trimester of pregnancy.

DNA of the CDR3: TGTGCCAGCAACGTACCCAGGGGTAGCCACAATGAGCAGTTCTTC. Encoded protein: CASNVPRGSHNEQFF. V is TRBV28 and J is TRBJ2-1, with D perhaps TRBD1 (6 bases). The CDR3 length is 15 residues. V lost 7 bases, J lost 5 bases, and 18 bases lay in between. Germline CDR1 MDHEN, CDR2 SYDVKM.